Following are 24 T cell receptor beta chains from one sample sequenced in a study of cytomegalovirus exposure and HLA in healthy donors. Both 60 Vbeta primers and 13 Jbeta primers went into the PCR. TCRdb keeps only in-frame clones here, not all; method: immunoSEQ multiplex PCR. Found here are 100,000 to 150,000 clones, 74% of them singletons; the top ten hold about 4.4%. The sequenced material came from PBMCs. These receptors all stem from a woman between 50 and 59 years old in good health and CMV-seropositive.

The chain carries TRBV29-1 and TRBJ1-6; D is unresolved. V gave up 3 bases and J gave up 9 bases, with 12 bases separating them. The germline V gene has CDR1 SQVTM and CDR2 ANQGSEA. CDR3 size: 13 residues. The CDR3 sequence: CSVERGVSSPLHF. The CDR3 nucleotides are TGCAGCGTTGAGCGCGGGGTAAGTTCACCCCTCCACTTT. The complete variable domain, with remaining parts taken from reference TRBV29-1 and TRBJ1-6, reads SAVISQKPSRDICQRGTSLTIQCQVDSQVTMMFWYRQQPGQSLTLIATANQGSEATYESGFVIDKFPISRPNLTFSTLTVSNMSPEDSSIYLCSVERGVSSPLHFGNGTRLTVT.

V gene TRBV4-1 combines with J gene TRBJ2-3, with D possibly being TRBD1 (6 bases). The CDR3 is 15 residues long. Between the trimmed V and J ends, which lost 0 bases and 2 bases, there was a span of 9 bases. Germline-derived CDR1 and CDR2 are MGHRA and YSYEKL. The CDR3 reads CASSQDQGTTDTQYF. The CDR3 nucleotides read TGCGCCAGCAGCCAAGATCAGGGGACCACAGATACGCAGTATTTT.

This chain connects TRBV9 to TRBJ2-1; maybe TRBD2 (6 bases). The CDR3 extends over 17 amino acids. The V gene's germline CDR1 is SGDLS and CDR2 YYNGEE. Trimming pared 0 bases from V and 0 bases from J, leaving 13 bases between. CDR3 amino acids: CASSVGVGGSSYNEQFF. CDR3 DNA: TGTGCCAGCAGCGTAGGGGTCGGGGGAAGCTCCTACAATGAGCAGTTCTTC.

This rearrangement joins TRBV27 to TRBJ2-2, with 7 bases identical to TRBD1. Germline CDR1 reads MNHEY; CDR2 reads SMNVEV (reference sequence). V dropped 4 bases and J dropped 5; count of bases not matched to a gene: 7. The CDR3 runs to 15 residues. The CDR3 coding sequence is TGTGCCAGCAGTTCATCCGGGACAGCGACCGGGGAGCTGTTTTTT. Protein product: CASSSSGTATGELFF.

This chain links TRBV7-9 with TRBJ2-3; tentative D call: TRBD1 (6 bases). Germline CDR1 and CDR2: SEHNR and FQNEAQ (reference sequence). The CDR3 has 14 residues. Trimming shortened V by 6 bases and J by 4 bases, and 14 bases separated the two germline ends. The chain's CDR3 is CASSQGPYSDTQYF. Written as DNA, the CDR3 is TGTGCCAGCAGTCAGGGGCCCTACTCAGATACGCAGTATTTT. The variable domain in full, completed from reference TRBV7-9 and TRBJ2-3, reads DTGVSQNPRHKITKRGQNVTFRCDPISEHNRLYWYRQTLGQGPEFLTYFQNEAQLEKSRLLSDRFSAERPKGSFSTLEIQRTEQGDSAMYLCASSQGPYSDTQYFGPGTRLTVL.

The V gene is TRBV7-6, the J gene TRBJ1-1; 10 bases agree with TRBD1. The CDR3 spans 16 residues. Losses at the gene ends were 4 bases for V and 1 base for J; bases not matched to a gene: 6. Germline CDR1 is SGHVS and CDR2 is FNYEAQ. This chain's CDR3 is CASSYSRTGGNTEAFF. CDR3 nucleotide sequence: TGTGCCAGCAGCTACTCCAGGACAGGGGGGAACACTGAAGCTTTCTTT.

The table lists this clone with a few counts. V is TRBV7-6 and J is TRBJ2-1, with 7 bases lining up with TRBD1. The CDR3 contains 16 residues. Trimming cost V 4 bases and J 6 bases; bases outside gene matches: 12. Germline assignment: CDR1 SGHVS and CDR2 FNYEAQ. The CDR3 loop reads CASSSLEGGRTNEQFF. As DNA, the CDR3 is TGTGCCAGCAGCTCTCTAGAAGGGGGCAGAACCAATGAGCAGTTCTTC.

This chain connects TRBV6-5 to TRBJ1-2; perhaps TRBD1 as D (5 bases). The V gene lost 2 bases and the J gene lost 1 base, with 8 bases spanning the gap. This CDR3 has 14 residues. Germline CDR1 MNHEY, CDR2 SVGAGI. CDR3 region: CASSYGQGNYGYTF. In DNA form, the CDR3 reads TGTGCCAGCAGTTACGGCCAGGGTAACTATGGCTACACCTTC.

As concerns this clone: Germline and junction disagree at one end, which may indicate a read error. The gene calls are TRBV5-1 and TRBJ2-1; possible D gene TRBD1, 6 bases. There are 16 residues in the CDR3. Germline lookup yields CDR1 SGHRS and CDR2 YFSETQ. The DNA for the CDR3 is TGCGTCAGCAGCTTCTCGGGACAACCAACCACTAATGAGCAGTTCTTC. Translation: CVSSFSGQPTTNEQFF.

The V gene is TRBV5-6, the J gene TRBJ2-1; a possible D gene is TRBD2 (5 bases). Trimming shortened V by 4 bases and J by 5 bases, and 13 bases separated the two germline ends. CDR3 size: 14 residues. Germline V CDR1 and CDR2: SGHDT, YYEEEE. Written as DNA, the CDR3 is TGTGCCAGCAGCCCCATGAGGGTGGACAATGAGCAGTTCTTC. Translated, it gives CASSPMRVDNEQFF.

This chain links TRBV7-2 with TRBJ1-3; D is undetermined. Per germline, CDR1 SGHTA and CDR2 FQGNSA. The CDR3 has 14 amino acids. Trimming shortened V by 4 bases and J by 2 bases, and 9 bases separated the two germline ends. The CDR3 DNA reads TGTGCCAGCAGCTCAAGCCTTGCTGGAAACACCATATATTTT. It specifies CASSSSLAGNTIYF.

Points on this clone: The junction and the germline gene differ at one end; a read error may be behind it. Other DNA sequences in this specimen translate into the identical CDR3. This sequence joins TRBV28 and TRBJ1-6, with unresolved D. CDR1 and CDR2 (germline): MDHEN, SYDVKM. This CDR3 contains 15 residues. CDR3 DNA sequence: TGTGCCAGCCTGATAACGAGCTCCTATAATTCGCCCCTCCACTTT. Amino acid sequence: CASLITSSYNSPLHF.

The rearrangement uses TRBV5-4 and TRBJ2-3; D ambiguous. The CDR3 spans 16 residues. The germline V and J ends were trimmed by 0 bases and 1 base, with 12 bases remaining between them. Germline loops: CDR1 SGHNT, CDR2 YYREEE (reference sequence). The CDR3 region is CASSLGYNAGTDTQYF. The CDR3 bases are TGTGCCAGCAGCTTGGGGTACAACGCTGGCACAGATACGCAGTATTTT.

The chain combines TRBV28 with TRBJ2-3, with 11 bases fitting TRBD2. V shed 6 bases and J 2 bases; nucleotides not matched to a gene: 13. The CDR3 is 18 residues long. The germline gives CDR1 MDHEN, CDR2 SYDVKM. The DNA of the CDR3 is TGTGCCAGCAGCCTCGAAGGACGACTAGCGGGGATCACAGATACGCAGTATTTT. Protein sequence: CASSLEGRLAGITDTQYF.

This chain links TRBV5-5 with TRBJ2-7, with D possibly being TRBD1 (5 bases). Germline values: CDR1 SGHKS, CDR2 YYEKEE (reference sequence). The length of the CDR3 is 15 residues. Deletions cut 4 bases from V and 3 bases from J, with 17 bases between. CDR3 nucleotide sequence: TGTGCCAGCAGCCCAGGTAGGGGCTTCTTCTACGAGCAGTACTTC. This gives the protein CASSPGRGFFYEQYF.

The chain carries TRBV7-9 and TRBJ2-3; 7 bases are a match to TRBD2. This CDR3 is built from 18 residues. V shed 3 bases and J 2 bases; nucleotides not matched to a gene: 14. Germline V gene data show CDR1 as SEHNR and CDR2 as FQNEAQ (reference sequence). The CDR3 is CASSFARTGGSSTDTQYF. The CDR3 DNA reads TGTGCCAGCAGCTTCGCCCGTACCGGGGGGTCCTCCACAGATACGCAGTATTTT.

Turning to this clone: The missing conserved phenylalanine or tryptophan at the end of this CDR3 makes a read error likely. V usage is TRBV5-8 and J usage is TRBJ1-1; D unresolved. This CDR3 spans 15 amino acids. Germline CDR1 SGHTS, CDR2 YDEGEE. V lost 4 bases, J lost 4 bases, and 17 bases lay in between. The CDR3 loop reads CASSSGSGLGTEAFL. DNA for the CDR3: TGTGCCAGCAGCAGTGGGAGTGGGCTTGGCACTGAAGCTTTCCTT.

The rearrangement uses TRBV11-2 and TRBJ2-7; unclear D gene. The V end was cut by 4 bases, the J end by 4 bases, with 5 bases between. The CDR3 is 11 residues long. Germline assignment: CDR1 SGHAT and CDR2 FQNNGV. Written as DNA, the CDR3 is TGTGCCAGCAGCTACGGGTACGAGCAGTACTTC. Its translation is CASSYGYEQYF.

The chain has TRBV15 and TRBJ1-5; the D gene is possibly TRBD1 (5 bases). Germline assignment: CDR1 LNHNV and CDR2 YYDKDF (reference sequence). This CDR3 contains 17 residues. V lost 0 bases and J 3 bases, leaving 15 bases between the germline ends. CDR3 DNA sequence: TGTGCCACCAGCAGAGATCCCCCAGGGCAGTACAATCAGCCCCAGCATTTT. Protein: CATSRDPPGQYNQPQHF. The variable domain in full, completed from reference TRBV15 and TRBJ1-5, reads DAMVIQNPRYQVTQFGKPVTLSCSQTLNHNVMYWYQQKSSQAPKLLFHYYDKDFNNEADTPDNFQSRRPNTSFCFLDIRSPGLGDTAMYLCATSRDPPGQYNQPQHFGDGTRLSIL.

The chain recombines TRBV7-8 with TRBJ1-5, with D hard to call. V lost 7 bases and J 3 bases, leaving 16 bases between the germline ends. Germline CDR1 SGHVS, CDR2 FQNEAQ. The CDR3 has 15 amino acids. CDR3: CASTQGGSYNQPQHF. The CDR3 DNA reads TGTGCCAGCACGCAAGGAGGCAGTTACAATCAGCCCCAGCATTTT.

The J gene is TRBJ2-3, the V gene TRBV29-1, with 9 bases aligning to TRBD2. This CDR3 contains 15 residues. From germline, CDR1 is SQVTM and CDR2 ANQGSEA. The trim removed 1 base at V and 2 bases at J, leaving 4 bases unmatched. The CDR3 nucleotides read TGCAGCGTTGAAGGGCCTAGCGGGGACACAGATACGCAGTATTTT. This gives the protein CSVEGPSGDTDTQYF.

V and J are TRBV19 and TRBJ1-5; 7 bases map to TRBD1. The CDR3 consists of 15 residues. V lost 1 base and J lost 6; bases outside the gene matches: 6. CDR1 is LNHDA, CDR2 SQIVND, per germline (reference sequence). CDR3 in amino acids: CASSIGGQSAQPQHF. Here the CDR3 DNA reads TGTGCCAGTAGTATAGGGGGACAGTCAGCTCAGCCCCAGCATTTT.

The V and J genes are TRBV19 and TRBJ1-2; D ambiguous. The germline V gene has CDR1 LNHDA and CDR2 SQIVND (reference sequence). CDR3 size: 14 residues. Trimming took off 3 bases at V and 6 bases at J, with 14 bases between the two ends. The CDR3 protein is CASSIPPAVHGYTF. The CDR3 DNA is TGTGCCAGTAGTATCCCGCCGGCGGTGCATGGCTACACCTTC.

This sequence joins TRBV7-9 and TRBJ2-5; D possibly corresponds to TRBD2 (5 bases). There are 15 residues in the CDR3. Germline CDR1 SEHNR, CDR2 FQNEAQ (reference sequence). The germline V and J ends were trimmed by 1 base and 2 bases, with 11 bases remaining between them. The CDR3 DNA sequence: TGTGCCAGCAGCTTAGTGAGCGGTACTCAAGAGACCCAGTACTTC. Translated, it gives CASSLVSGTQETQYF.